What follows are 26 T cell receptor beta chains derived from one specimen sequenced in a study of CD8 T cells in Susac syndrome. When the RNA was reverse transcribed, random hexamers were used with an input of about 0.45 to 1 ug. TCRdb reprocessed the immunoSEQ multiplex PCR reads with MiXCR, giving one entry per CDR3 protein. The top ten hold about 0.12% of the sample, which has about 440,000 distinct CDR3 sequences, around 85% seen once. The specimen sequenced was CD8+ T cells from PBMCs. Source of these receptors: a human donor with multiple sclerosis.

The chain is built from TRBV21-1 and TRBJ2-2. TRBV21-1 is labeled a pseudogene. The CDR3 consists of 10 residues. CDR3 residues: CASSRGELFF. CDR3 bases: TGTGCCAGCAGCAGGGGGGAGCTGTTTTTT.

This chain joins TRBV19 and TRBJ2-1; 7 positions agree with TRBD1. The CDR3 is 18 amino acids. The J segment lost 1 base and the V segment lost 0 bases, leaving 9 bases of the junction unmatched. Germline values: CDR1 LNHDA, CDR2 SQIVND (reference sequence). Here the CDR3 DNA reads TGTGCCAGTAGTATAGATTTAACCCCGGGACAGTCCTACAATGAGCAGTTCTTC. Translation: CASSIDLTPGQSYNEQFF.

The V gene is TRBV7-9, the J gene TRBJ2-7; D unresolved. The CDR3 is 15 amino acids. V lost 5 bases to trimming and J lost 0 bases, with 14 bases between them. The germline V gene encodes CDR1 SEHNR and CDR2 FQNEAQ (reference sequence). CDR3 sequence (DNA): TGTGCCAGCAGCCCAGGCTTGTCAGGCTCCTACGAGCAGTACTTC. This translates into CASSPGLSGSYEQYF.

This chain links TRBV12-3 or TRBV12-4 with TRBJ1-3, with TRBD1 as a possible D gene (6 bases). The CDR3 is 16 residues long. V was trimmed by 6 bases and J by 0 bases, leaving 15 bases between them. The DNA for the CDR3 is TGTGCCAGCAGCAATACGGGACAAAGCTCTGGAAACACCATATATTTT. This codes for CASSNTGQSSGNTIYF.

This clonotype was found a few times. V usage is TRBV11-2 and J usage is TRBJ1-1; D perhaps matches TRBD1 (5 bases). V lost 5 bases and J 6 bases, leaving 19 bases between the germline ends. CDR3 size: 15 residues. Germline values: CDR1 SGHAT, CDR2 FQNNGV. Written as DNA, the CDR3 is TGTGCCAGCAGCCGATACCAGGGCGCGGTTGCTGAAGCTTTCTTT. The encoded protein is CASSRYQGAVAEAFF.

CDR3 sequence: CSVETIVTKTGTYEQYF. CDR3 in DNA: TGCAGCGTTGAAACGATCGTTACCAAGACAGGGACGTACGAGCAGTACTTC. V is TRBV29-1 and J is TRBJ2-7; 7 bases map to TRBD1. The CDR3 is 17 amino acids. Trimming at V came to 2 bases and at J to 4 bases, leaving 17 bases not matched to a gene. CDR1 is SQVTM and CDR2 is ANQGSEA in the germline V gene.

The chain has TRBV19 and TRBJ1-5; D might be TRBD1 (5 bases). Trimming took 1 base from V and 6 from J, leaving 13 bases between them. The CDR3 totals 15 residues. Looked up from germline, CDR1 is LNHDA and CDR2 is SQIVND (reference sequence). The CDR3 loop reads CASSIAGPSGQPQHF. In DNA form, the CDR3 reads TGTGCCAGTAGTATAGCAGGGCCGTCCGGTCAGCCCCAGCATTTT.

This clonotype was counted a single time. The chain couples TRBV19 to TRBJ1-5; D is unclear. The length of the CDR3 is 15 residues. Per the germline V gene, CDR1 is LNHDA and CDR2 is SQIVND (reference sequence). Trimming removed 0 bases from V and 4 bases from J, with 10 bases in between. The CDR3 nucleotides are TGTGCCAGTAGTATAGAAAACAGCCTAAATCAGCCCCAGCATTTT. It encodes CASSIENSLNQPQHF.

The chain couples TRBV10-3 to TRBJ1-1; 8 nucleotides align to TRBD1. The J segment lost 5 bases and the V segment lost 8 bases, leaving 7 bases of the junction unmatched. This CDR3 spans 13 amino acids. Germline V gene data show CDR1 as ENHRY and CDR2 as SYGVKD. The CDR3 coding sequence is TGTGCCATCTTCGGACAGGGTGAGACTGAAGCTTTCTTT. Translated, it gives CAIFGQGETEAFF.

The chain combines TRBV7-8 with TRBJ2-5; maybe TRBD2 (6 bases). Looked up from germline, CDR1 is SGHVS and CDR2 is FQNEAQ. V was clipped by 2 bases and J by 2 bases, with 12 bases between them. This CDR3 comprises 15 residues. The CDR3 DNA reads as TGTGCCAGCAGCTTACTAGCGCGGAAACAAGAGACCCAGTACTTC. Its protein is CASSLLARKQETQYF.

The chain has TRBV19 and TRBJ2-1; no clear D gene. Germline lookup yields CDR1 LNHDA and CDR2 SQIVND (reference sequence). Trimming shortened V by 4 bases and J by 5 bases, and 6 bases separated the two germline ends. This CDR3 region has 12 residues. The DNA of the CDR3 is TGTGCCAGTAGTACTCTAAACAATGAGCAGTTCTTC. Its protein product is CASSTLNNEQFF.

This chain joins TRBV27 and TRBJ2-3; no reliable D call. The CDR3 has 16 residues. The ends were cut back, 5 bases at V and 1 base at J, with 16 bases in the middle. Germline V gene sequence: CDR1 MNHEY, CDR2 SMNVEV (reference sequence). CDR3 loop: CASSPTRFSGTDTQYF. In DNA, the CDR3 is TGTGCCAGCAGTCCTACTCGGTTTTCGGGCACAGATACGCAGTATTTT.

The genes are TRBV12-3 or TRBV12-4 and TRBJ2-5; D may match TRBD1 or TRBD2 (6 bases each). The CDR3 consists of 14 residues. Trimming cost V 5 bases and J 1 base, with 11 bases left between them. CDR3 in DNA: TGTGCCAGCAGTCAATCGGGGGCCCAAGAGACCCAGTACTTC. Protein product: CASSQSGAQETQYF.

The chain joins TRBV19 to TRBJ2-7; perhaps TRBD1 as D (6 bases). Per germline, CDR1 LNHDA and CDR2 SQIVND (reference sequence). With 6 bases removed from V and 4 bases from J, the gap between germline ends came to 13 bases. The CDR3 contains 13 residues. CDR3 in DNA: TGTGCCAGTAGCATGACAGGACTTTACGAGCAGTACTTC. Its protein product is CASSMTGLYEQYF. The full variable domain, completed using reference TRBV19 and TRBJ2-7, is DGGITQSPKYLFRKEGQNVTLSCEQNLNHDAMYWYRQDPGQGLRLIYYSQIVNDFQKGDIAEGYSVSREKKESFPLTVTSAQKNPTAFYLCASSMTGLYEQYFGPGTRLTVT.

The chain combines TRBV30 with TRBJ1-2; perhaps TRBD1 as D (5 bases). V lost 2 bases, J lost 2 bases, and 18 bases lay in between. The CDR3 covers 16 residues. Germline V gives CDR1 GTSNPN, CDR2 SVGIG (reference sequence). This CDR3 reads CAWSLSGSPLNYGYTF. The CDR3 DNA follows: TGTGCCTGGAGTTTATCAGGGAGCCCTCTGAACTATGGCTACACCTTC.

The chain links TRBV7-2 to TRBJ2-1; 9 nucleotides agree with TRBD2. Unmatched junction bases numbered 7, after V lost 3 bases and J lost 7 bases. This CDR3 contains 15 residues. CDR1 SGHTA and CDR2 FQGNSA come from the germline V gene. The CDR3 bases are TGTGCCAGCAGCTTTGATAGCGGGAGAGGGAATGAGCAGTTCTTC. It is translated as CASSFDSGRGNEQFF.

The chain uses TRBV4-1 and TRBJ1-2, with D uncertain. Germline V gene data show CDR1 as MGHRA and CDR2 as YSYEKL. The CDR3 length is 13 residues. Deletions cut 2 bases from V and 2 bases from J, with 6 bases between. The CDR3 nucleotides are TGCGCCAGCAGCCAACGATCGAACTATGGCTACACCTTC. Its translation is CASSQRSNYGYTF.

This clonotype was counted only a few times. The rearrangement joins TRBV6-1 to TRBJ1-3; 9 nucleotides line up with TRBD1. V gave up 4 bases and J gave up 2 bases; unmatched junction bases: 0. The CDR3 is 14 amino acids. CDR1 is MNHNS and CDR2 is SASEGT in the germline V gene. CDR3 protein: CASSGTGAGNTIYF. The CDR3 region has the DNA TGTGCCAGCAGTGGGACAGGGGCTGGAAACACCATATATTTT.

This chain uses TRBV29-1 with TRBJ1-1; no clear D. Germline V gene sequence: CDR1 SQVTM, CDR2 ANQGSEA. The CDR3 contains 18 residues. The V gene lost 4 bases and the J gene lost 1 base, with 25 bases spanning the gap. The CDR3, as DNA: TGCAGCGTTGCTGTACGGGCGAGGAACGGGTCTTGGAACACTGAAGCTTTCTTT. Its translation: CSVAVRARNGSWNTEAFF.

The DNA for the CDR3 is TGCAGCGTTGAGGTGGAGACCCAGTACTTC. Translation gives CSVEVETQYF. The rearrangement joins TRBV29-1 to TRBJ2-5; D gene unclear. V lost 3 bases to trimming and J lost 5 bases, with 4 bases between them. Germline V CDR1 and CDR2: SQVTM, ANQGSEA. CDR3 length equals 10 residues.

This clonotype was counted a single time. The chain combines TRBV7-8 with TRBJ2-7; D is possibly TRBD1 (5 bases). The CDR3 has 16 residues. Germline values: CDR1 SGHVS, CDR2 FQNEAQ. Trimming shortened V by 5 bases and J by 4 bases, and 21 bases separated the two germline ends. CDR3 coding DNA: TGTGCCAGCAGCAGCAGGGCAGGGTCTTTTTGGTACGAGCAGTACTTC. Translation: CASSSRAGSFWYEQYF. The full variable domain, completed using reference TRBV7-8 and TRBJ2-7, is GAGVSQSPRYKVAKRGQDVALRCDPISGHVSLFWYQQALGQGPEFLTYFQNEAQLDKSGLPSDRFFAERPEGSVSTLKIQRTQQEDSAVYLCASSSRAGSFWYEQYFGPGTRLTVT.

This clonotype has a single count. The chain couples TRBV7-8 to TRBJ2-1, with 8 bases aligning to TRBD1. This CDR3 spans 18 amino acids. Germline CDR1 SGHVS, CDR2 FQNEAQ. The V and J ends lost 0 bases and 4 bases, in that order; junction bases with no gene match: 11. CDR3 in amino acids: CASSLAGQAYRLYNEQFF. CDR3 in DNA: TGTGCCAGCAGCTTAGCGGGACAGGCATATCGGCTTTACAATGAGCAGTTCTTC.

The rearrangement uses TRBV4-1 and TRBJ1-1; the D is unclear. V was pared by 4 bases and J by 11 bases, with 23 bases between. The CDR3 runs 15 residues. Germline V gene data show CDR1 as MGHRA and CDR2 as YSYEKL. CDR3 protein: CASSLFSSDGEDAFF. DNA for the CDR3: TGCGCCAGCAGCCTTTTTTCTTCGGACGGGGAAGACGCTTTCTTT.

This rearrangement joins TRBV18 to TRBJ2-3; no firm D call. V gave up 3 bases and J gave up 2 bases, with 15 bases separating them. The CDR3 covers 16 residues. CDR1 KGHSH and CDR2 LQKENI come from the germline V gene. The CDR3 DNA reads TGTGCCAGCTCACCCCAGGACCAAGAGATCACAGATACGCAGTATTTT. It translates to CASSPQDQEITDTQYF.

This chain connects TRBV3-1 to TRBJ2-7; possibly TRBD2 for D (6 bases). The CDR3 covers 15 residues. The germline gives CDR1 LGHDT, CDR2 YNNKEL (reference sequence). V gave up 4 bases and J gave up 0 bases, with 13 bases separating them. This chain's CDR3 is CASSPLGGASYEQYF. CDR3 sequence (DNA): TGTGCCAGCAGCCCCCTCGGGGGAGCCTCCTACGAGCAGTACTTC.

The chain is built from TRBV4-1 and TRBJ1-1, with D possibly being TRBD1 (6 bases). V lost 1 base and J 4 bases, leaving 19 bases between the germline ends. The CDR3 covers 17 residues. Germline values: CDR1 MGHRA, CDR2 YSYEKL. The CDR3 is CASSQVGDIVVATEAFF. CDR3 DNA: TGCGCCAGCAGCCAAGTAGGGGACATAGTAGTGGCCACTGAAGCTTTCTTT.